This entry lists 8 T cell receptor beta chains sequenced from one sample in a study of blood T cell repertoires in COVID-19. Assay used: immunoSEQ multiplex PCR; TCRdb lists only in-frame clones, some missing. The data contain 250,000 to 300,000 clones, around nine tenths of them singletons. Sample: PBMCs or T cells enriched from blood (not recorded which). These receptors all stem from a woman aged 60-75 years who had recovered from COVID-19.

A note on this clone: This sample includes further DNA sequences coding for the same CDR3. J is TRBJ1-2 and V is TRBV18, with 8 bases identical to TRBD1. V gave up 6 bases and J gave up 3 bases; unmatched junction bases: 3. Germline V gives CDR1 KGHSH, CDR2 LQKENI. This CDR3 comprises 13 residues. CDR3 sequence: CASSPTGDYGYTF. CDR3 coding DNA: TGTGCCAGCTCCCCGACAGGGGACTATGGCTACACCTTC.

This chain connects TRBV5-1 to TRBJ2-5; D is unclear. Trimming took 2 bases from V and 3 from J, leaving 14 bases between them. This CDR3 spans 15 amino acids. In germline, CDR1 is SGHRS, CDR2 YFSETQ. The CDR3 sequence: CASSLMTILKETQYF. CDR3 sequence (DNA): TGCGCCAGCAGCTTAATGACAATACTTAAAGAGACCCAGTACTTC.

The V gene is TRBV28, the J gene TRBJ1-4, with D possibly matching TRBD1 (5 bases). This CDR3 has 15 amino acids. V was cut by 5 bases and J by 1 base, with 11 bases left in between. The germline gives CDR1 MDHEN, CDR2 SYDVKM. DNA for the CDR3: TGTGCCAGCAGTCCCAGGGTTTTAACTAATGAAAAACTGTTTTTT. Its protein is CASSPRVLTNEKLFF.

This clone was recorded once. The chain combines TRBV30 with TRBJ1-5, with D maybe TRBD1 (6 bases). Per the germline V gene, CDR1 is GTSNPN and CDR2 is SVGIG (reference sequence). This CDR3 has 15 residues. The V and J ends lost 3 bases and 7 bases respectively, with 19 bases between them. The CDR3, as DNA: TGTGCCTGGAGAGGGGGACAAGGGCCCGGCCAGCCCCAGCATTTT. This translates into CAWRGGQGPGQPQHF.

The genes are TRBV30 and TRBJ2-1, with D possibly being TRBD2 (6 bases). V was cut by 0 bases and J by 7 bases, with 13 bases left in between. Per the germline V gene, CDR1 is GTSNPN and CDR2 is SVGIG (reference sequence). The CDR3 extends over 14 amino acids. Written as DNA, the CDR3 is TGTGCCTGGAGTGTACGGATCCGGGAGAATGAGCAGTTCTTC. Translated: CAWSVRIRENEQFF.

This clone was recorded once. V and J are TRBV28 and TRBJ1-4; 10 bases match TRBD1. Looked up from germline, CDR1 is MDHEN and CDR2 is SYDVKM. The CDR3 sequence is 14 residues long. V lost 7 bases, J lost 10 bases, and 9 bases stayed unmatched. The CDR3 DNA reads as TGTGCCAGCACCCCGGGACGACAGGGGGCAAAACTGTTTTTT. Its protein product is CASTPGRQGAKLFF. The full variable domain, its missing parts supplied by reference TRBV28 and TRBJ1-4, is DVKVTQSSRYLVKRTGEKVFLECVQDMDHENMFWYRQDPGLGLRLIYFSYDVKMKEKGDIPEGYSVSREKKERFSLILESASTNQTSMYLCASTPGRQGAKLFFGSGTQLSVL.

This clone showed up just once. CDR3 protein: CASSPNLGRVGSPLHF. The CDR3 DNA sequence: TGTGCCAGCAGCCCTAACCTCGGCAGGGTAGGTTCACCCCTCCACTTT. The chain couples TRBV3-1 (or the pseudogene TRBV3-2) to TRBJ1-6; a possible D gene is TRBD1 (5 bases). Between the trimmed V and J ends, which lost 4 bases and 9 bases, there was a span of 19 bases. Germline CDR1 is LGHDT and CDR2 is YNNKEL (reference sequence). The CDR3 is 16 amino acids.

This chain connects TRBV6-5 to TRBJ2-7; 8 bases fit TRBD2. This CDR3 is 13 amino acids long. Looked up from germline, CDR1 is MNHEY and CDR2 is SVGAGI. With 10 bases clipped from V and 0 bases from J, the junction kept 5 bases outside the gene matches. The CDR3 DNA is TGTGCCACTTCGGGGGGGGGCTCCTACGAGCAGTACTTC. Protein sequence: CATSGGGSYEQYF.